This T cell receptor beta chain was sequenced during a study of blood T cell repertoires in COVID-19 (dated by TCRdb to the early 2020s). Study-wide context: The collaborator samples originated in the United States, Italy and Spain and spanned the acute and convalescent phases of COVID-19. Samples were obtained from the ongoing ImmuneRACE study (first 160 participants) and from over 1,000 subjects provided by 6 global collaborators. The repertoires were released in a freely available public database meant as a resource for research on the immune response to SARS-CoV-2. The prospective study material was composed of cDNA or gDNA derived from T cells, B-cell-depleted T cells, or PBMCs. Sample metadata almost always included a de-identified subject ID, COVID-19 status, age in years and sex. Where available, HLA class I and class II types were obtained from metadata supplied by the sample provider rather than from assay-based typing. Subjects who had been exposed to COVID-19, were actively infected with it, or had recovered from it provided the deeply sampled blood TCRbeta repertoires that made up the dataset. The study at large found these results: The amount of clinical and demographic metadata varied by source and participant and was provided uncurated.

About this clone: It lacks a known antigen. Qualities for individual bases were not recorded, and no much larger clone is one base off.

Collaborating institutions collected whole blood in K2EDTA tubes following their own protocols. For TCRbeta analysis, collaborators shipped samples as frozen whole blood, isolated PBMCs, or DNA extracted from either of those sample types. The CDR3 sequence holds 16 residues, the cysteine and phenylalanine included. Of the read, only the CDR3 DNA is kept; its 48 bases are in frame from base 1. CDR1 and CDR2 are read off the germline V gene as MNHEY and SVGAGI. The germline ends are 9 bases apart after V is trimmed by 3 bases and J by 0 bases. The immunoSEQ Assay, a bias-controlled multiplex PCR, was used to amplify TCRbeta CDR3 regions from genomic DNA. The published analysis was carried out like this. Nucleated cell counts per sample were estimated from amplification of reference gene primers within the assay. To quantify the absolute abundance of each unique TCRbeta CDR3 rearrangement, sequence reads were collapsed and filtered. Productive Simpson clonality was computed per sample as the square root of Simpson's diversity index over productive rearrangements. Here the immuneACCESS table is served through TCRdb, limited to in-frame sequences with V and J called. Missing clones are a known gap in these copies; in checked studies unresolved V genes cover under half, and the rest lacks a known reason. Clone size and V and J calls were adopted from that table, with D and trimming inferred from the DNA. The sample table records 120,000 or so clones; roughly 69% of these occur just once. The top ten clonotypes cover approximately 2.1% of the sample.

The rearranged segments are TRBV6-5 and TRBJ2-6, and possibly TRBD1, on 6 matching bases. Sequenced: peripheral blood. This sequence originates from a woman in her seventies with acute or convalescent COVID-19. Here is the DNA: TGTGCCAGCAGTTATCAGGACAGCTCTGGGGCCAACGTCCTGACTTTC. This translates into CASSYQDSSGANVLTF.